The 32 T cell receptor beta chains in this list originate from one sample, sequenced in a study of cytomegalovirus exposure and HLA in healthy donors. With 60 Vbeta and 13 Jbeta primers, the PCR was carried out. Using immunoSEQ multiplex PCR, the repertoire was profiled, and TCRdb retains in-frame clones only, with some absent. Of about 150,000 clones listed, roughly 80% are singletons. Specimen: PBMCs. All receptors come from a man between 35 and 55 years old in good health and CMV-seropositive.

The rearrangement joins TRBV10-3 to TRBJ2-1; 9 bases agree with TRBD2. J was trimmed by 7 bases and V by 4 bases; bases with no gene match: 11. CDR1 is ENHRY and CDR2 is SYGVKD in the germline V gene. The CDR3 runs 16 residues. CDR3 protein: CAISGPAAGGPNEQFF. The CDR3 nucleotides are TGTGCCATCAGTGGCCCAGCAGCGGGAGGACCTAATGAGCAGTTCTTC.

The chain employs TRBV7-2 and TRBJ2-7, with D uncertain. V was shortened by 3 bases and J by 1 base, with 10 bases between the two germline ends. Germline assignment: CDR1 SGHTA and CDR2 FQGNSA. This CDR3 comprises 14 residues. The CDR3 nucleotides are TGTGCCAGCAGCTTCTGGTGGAGTTCCTACGAGCAGTACTTC. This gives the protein CASSFWWSSYEQYF.

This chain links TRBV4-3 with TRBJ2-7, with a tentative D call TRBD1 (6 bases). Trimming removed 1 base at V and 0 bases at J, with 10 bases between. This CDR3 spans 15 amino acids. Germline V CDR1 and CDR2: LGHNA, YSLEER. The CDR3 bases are TGCGCCAGCAGCCAAGTCACAGGGAGCTCCTACGAGCAGTACTTC. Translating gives CASSQVTGSSYEQYF.

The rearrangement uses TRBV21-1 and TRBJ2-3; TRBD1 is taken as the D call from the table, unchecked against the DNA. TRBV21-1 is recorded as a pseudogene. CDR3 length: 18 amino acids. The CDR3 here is CASSNKFEDREGSDTQYF. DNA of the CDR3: TGTGCCAGCAGCAATAAGTTTGAGGACAGGGAGGGCTCAGATACGCAGTATTTT.

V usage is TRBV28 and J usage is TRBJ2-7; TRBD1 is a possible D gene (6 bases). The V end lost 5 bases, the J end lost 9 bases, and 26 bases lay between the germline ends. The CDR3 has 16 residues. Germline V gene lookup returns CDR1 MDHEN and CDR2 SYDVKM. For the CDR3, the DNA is TGTGCCAGCAGTCCCCGACAGGTGACCATCGTACTAGGGCAGTACTTC. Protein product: CASSPRQVTIVLGQYF.

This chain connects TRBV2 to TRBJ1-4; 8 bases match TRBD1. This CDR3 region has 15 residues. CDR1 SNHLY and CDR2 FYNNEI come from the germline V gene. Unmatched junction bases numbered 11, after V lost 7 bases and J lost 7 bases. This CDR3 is CASIYSGGQVEKLFF. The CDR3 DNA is TGTGCCAGCATTTATTCAGGGGGCCAAGTTGAAAAACTGTTTTTT.

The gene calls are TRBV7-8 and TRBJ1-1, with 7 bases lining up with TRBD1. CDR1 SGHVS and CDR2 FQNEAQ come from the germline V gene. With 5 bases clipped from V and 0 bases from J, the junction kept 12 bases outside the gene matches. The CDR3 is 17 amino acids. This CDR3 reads CASSPLTGTLMNTEAFF. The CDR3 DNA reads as TGTGCCAGCAGCCCCCTGACAGGGACACTCATGAACACTGAAGCTTTCTTT.

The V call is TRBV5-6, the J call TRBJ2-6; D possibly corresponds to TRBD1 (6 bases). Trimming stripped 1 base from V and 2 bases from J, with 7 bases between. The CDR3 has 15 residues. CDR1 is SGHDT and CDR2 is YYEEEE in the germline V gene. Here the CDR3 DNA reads TGTGCCAGCAGCTTGAAGGGGGCTGGGGCCAACGTCCTGACTTTC. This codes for CASSLKGAGANVLTF.

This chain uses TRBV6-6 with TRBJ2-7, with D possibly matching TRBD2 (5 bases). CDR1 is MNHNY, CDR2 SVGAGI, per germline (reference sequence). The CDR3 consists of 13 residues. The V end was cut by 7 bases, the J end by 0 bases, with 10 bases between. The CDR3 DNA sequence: TGTGCCAGCACGCACGGGATCTCCTACGAGCAGTACTTC. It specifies CASTHGISYEQYF.

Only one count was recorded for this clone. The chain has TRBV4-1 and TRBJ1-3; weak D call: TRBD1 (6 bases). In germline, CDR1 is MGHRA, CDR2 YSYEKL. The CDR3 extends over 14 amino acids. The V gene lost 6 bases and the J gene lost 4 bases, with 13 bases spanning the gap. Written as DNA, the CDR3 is TGCGCCAGCAGTCCTACAGGGAGAGGAAACACCATATATTTT. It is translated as CASSPTGRGNTIYF.

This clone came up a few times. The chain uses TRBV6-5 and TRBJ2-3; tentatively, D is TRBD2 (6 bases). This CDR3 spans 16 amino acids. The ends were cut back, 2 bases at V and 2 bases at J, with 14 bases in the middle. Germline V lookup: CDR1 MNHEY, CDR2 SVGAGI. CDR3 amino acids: CASSYQGLDLTDTQYF. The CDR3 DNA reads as TGTGCCAGCAGTTACCAGGGACTCGACCTCACAGATACGCAGTATTTT.

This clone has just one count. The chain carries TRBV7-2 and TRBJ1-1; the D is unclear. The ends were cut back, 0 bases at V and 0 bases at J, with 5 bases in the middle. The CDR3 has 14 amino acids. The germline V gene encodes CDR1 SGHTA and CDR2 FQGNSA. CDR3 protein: CASSLASVNTEAFF. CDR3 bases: TGTGCCAGCAGCTTAGCGTCAGTGAACACTGAAGCTTTCTTT. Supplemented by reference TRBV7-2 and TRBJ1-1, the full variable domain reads GAGVSQSPSNKVTEKGKDVELRCDPISGHTALYWYRQSLGQGLEFLIYFQGNSAPDKSGLPSDRFSAERTGGSVSTLTIQRTQQEDSAVYLCASSLASVNTEAFFGQGTRLTVV.

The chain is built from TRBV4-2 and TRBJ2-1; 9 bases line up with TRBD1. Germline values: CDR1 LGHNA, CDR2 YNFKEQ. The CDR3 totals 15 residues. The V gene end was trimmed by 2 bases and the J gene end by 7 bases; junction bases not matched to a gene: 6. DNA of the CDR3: TGTGCCAGCAGCCAACGGACAGGGGTCTATAATGAGCAGTTCTTC. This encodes CASSQRTGVYNEQFF.

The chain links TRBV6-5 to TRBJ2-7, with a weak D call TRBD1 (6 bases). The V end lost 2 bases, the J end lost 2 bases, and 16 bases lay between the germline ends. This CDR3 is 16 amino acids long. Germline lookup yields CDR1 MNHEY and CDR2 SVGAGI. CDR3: CASSYTQGKPTYEQYF. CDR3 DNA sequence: TGTGCCAGCAGTTACACACAGGGCAAGCCTACCTACGAGCAGTACTTC.

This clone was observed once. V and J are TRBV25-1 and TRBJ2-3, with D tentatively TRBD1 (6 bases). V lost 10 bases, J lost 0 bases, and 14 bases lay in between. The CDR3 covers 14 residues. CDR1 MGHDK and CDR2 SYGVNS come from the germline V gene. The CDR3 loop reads CATQRGSSTDTQYF. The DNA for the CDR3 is TGTGCCACCCAGAGGGGGTCTAGCACAGATACGCAGTATTTT. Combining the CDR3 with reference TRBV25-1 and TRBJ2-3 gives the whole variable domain EADIYQTPRYLVIGTGKKITLECSQTMGHDKMYWYQQDPGMELHLIHYSYGVNSTEKGDLSSESTVSRIRTEHFPLTLESARPSHTSQYLCATQRGSSTDTQYFGPGTRLTVL.

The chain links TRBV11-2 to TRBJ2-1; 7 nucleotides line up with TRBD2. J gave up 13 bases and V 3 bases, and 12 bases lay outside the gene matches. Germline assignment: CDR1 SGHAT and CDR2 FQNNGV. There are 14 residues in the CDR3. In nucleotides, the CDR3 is TGTGCCAGCAGCTTGGCCCTCTCGGGAGGCGGACAGTTCTTC. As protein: CASSLALSGGGQFF.

The CDR3 DNA reads as TGTGCCAGCTCAAGGGGACAGACGAACACTGAAGCTTTCTTT. Its translation: CASSRGQTNTEAFF. The J gene is TRBJ1-1, the V gene TRBV18, with 7 bases identical to TRBD1. The germline V gene encodes CDR1 KGHSH and CDR2 LQKENI. This CDR3 contains 14 residues. The junction had 4 bases not matched to a gene; V was cut back by 5 bases and J by 1 base.

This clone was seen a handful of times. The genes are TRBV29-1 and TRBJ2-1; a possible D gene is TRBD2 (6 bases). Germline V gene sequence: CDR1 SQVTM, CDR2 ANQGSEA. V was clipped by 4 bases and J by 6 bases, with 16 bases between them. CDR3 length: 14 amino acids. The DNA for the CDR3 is TGCAGCGTTGGCCCCGGGAGCATCGTCAATGAGCAGTTCTTC. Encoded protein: CSVGPGSIVNEQFF.

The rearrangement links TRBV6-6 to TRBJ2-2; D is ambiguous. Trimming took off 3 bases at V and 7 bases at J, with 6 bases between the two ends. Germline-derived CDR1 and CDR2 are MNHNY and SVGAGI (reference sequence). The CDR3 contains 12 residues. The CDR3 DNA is TGTGCCAGCAGTTATTTTATCGGGGAGCTGTTTTTT. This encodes CASSYFIGELFF.

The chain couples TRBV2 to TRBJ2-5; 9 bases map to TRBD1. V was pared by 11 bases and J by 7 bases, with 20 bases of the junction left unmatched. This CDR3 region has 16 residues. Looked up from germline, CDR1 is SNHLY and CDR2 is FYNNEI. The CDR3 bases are TGTGCCCGACGGAGCACAGGGGGCCGGCCAGGTGGGACCCAGTACTTC. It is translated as CARRSTGGRPGGTQYF.

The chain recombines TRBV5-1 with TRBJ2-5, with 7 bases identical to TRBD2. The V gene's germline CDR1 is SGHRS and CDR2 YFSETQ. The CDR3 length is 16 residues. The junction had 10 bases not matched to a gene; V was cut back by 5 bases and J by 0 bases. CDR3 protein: CASSFTGGGYQETQYF. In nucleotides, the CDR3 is TGCGCCAGCAGTTTTACCGGCGGGGGATACCAAGAGACCCAGTACTTC.

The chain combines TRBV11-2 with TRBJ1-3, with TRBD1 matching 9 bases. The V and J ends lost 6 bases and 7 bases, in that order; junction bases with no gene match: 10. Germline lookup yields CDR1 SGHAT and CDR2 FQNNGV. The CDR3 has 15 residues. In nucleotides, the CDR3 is TGTGCCAGCAGGCGGGACAGGGTTGGAGGGAACACCATATATTTT. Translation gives CASRRDRVGGNTIYF.

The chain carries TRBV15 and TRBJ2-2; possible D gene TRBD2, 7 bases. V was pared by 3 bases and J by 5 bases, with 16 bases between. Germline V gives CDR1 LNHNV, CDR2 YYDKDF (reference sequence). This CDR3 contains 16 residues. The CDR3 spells CATSRGVGGVTGELFF. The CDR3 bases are TGTGCCACCAGCAGGGGAGTAGGGGGGGTTACCGGGGAGCTGTTTTTT.

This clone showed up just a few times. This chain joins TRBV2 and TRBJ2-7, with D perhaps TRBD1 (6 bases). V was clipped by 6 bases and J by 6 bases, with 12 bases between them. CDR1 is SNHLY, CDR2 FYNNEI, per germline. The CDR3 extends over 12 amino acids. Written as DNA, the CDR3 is TGTGCCAGCAGGCAGGGGATAGGCGAGCAGTACTTC. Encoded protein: CASRQGIGEQYF.

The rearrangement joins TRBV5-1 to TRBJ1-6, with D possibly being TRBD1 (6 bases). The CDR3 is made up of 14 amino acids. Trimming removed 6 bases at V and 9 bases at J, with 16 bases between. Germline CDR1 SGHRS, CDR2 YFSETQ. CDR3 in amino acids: CASNQGQGGSPLHF. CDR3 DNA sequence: TGCGCCAGCAATCAGGGGCAGGGCGGTTCACCCCTCCACTTT.

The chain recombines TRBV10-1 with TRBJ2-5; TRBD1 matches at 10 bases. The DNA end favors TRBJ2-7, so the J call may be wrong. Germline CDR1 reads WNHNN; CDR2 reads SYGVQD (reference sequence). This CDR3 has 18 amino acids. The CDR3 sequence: CASSAGQLTGTGAAEQYF. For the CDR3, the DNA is TGCGCCAGCAGTGCAGGCCAGTTAACCGGGACAGGGGCGGCCGAGCAGTACTTC.

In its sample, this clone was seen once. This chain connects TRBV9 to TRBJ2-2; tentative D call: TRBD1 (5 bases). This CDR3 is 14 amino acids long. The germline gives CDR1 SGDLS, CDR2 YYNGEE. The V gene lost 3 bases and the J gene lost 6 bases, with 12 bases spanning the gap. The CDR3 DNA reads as TGTGCCAGCAGCGACCTCAAGGGGCCCGGGGAGCTGTTTTTT. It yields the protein CASSDLKGPGELFF.

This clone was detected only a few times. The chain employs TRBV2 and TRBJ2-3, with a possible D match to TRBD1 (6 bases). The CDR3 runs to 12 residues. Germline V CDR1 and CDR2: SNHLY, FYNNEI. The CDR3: CVTGLHTDTQYF. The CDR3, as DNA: TGTGTCACAGGGCTGCACACAGATACGCAGTATTTT.

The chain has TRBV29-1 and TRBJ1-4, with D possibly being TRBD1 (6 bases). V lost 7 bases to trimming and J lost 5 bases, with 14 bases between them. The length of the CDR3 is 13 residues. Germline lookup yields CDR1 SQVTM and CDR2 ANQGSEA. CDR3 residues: CSGRTGSNEKLFF. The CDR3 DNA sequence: TGCAGCGGAAGAACAGGGAGCAATGAAAAACTGTTTTTT.

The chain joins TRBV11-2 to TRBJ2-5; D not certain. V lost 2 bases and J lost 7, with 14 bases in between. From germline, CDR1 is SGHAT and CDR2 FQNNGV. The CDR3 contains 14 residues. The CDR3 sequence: CASSLIDWKSTQYF. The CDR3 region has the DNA TGTGCCAGCAGCTTAATCGACTGGAAGTCGACCCAGTACTTC. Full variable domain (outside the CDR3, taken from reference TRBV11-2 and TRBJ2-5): EAGVAQSPRYKIIEKRQSVAFWCNPISGHATLYWYQQILGQGPKLLIQFQNNGVVDDSQLPKDRFSAERLKGVDSTLKIQPAKLEDSAVYLCASSLIDWKSTQYFGPGTRLLVL.

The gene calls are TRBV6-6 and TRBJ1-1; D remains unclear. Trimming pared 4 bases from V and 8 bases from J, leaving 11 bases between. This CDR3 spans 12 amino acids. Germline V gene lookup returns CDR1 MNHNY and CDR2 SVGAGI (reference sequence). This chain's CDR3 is CASSSRNSEAFF. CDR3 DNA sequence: TGTGCCAGCAGTTCACGTAACAGCGAAGCTTTCTTT.

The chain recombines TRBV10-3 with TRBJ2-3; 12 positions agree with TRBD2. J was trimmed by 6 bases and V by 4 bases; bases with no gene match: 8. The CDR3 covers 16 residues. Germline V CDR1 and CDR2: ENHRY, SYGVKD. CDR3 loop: CAISGTSGIQGDTQYF. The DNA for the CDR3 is TGTGCCATCAGTGGGACTAGCGGGATTCAGGGGGATACGCAGTATTTT.